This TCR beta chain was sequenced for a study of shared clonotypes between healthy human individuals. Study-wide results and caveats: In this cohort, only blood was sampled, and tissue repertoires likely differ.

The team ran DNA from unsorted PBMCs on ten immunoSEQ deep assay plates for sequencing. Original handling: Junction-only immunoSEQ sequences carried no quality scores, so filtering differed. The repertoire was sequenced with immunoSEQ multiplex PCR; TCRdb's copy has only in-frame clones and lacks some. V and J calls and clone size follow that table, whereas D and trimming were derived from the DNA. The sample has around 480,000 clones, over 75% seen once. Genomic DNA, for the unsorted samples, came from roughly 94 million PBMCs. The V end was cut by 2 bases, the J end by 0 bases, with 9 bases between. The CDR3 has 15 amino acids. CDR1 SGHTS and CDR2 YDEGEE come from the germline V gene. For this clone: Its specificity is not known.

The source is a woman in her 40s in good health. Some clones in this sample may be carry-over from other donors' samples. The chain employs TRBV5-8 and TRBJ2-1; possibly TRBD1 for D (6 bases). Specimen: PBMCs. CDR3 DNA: TGTGCCAGCAGCTTCGGACAGTCCTCCTACAATGAGCAGTTCTTC. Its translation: CASSFGQSSYNEQFF. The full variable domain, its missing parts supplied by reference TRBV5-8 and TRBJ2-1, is EAGVTQSPTHLIKTRGQQATLRCSPISGHTSVYWYQQALGLGLQFLLWYDEGEERNRGNFPPRFSGRQFPNYSSELNVNALELEDSALYLCASSFGQSSYNEQFFGPGTRLTVL.